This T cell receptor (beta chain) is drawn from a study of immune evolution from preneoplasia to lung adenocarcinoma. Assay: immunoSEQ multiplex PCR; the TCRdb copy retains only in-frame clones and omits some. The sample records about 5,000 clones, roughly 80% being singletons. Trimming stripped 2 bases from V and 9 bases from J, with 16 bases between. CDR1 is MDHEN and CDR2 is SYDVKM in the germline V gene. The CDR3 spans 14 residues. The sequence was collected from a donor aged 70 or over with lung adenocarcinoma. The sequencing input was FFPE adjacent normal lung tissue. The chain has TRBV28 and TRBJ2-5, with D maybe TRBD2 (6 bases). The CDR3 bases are TGTGCCAGCAGTTTAGGGCGGGGCACCAGGGCCCAGTACTTC. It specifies CASSLGRGTRAQYF.